Listed below are T cell receptor beta chains from one sample, sequenced in a study of Ad26.COV2.S vaccination and SARS-CoV-2 variants. Sequenced by immunoSEQ multiplex PCR; TCRdb stores in-frame clones only, minus some. The table has roughly 140,000 clones, around 86% seen once. Sequences were derived from peripheral blood, sampled after recovery from COVID-19. These receptors came from a human donor who had recovered from COVID-19. The CDR3 runs from the conserved cysteine through the conserved F or W. Each record gives: clone size, J gene, D gene, V gene, CDR3 DNA, CDR3 protein. D genes are given only for firm matches. Only some rows state a clone size, as once, few, many or a class for expanded clones.

size: NA
J: TRBJ1-4
D: NA
V: TRBV4-3
DNA: TGCGCCAGCAGCCAAGAGGGAGGTGAGGCAAAACTGTTTTTT
CDR3: CASSQEGGEAKLFF

size: NA
J: TRBJ2-2
D: NA
V: TRBV19
DNA: TGTGCCACTACTGGGCCCCCCGGGATCGGGGAGCTGTTTTTT
CDR3: CATTGPPGIGELFF

size: NA
J: TRBJ2-1
D: TRBD1
V: TRBV6-5
DNA: TGTGCCAGCAGTTACGGACAGGGGGCCCACAATGAGCAGTTCTTC
CDR3: CASSYGQGAHNEQFF

size: few
J: TRBJ1-1
D: NA
V: TRBV5-1
DNA: TGCGCCAGCAGGGAACTGAACACTGAAGCTTTCTTT
CDR3: CASRELNTEAFF

size: NA
J: TRBJ2-7
D: TRBD1
V: TRBV27
DNA: TGTGCCAGCAGTCCCCAGTTGCGACAGGGGAATTCCTACGAGCAGTACTTC
CDR3: CASSPQLRQGNSYEQYF

size: NA
J: TRBJ2-7
D: NA
V: TRBV4-3
DNA: TGCGCCAGCAGCCAATCGACAGAGGGTTACGAGCAGTACTTC
CDR3: CASSQSTEGYEQYF

size: NA
J: TRBJ1-4
D: NA
V: TRBV11-2
DNA: TGTGCCAGCAGCACCCCCCAGGGCGAAACTAATGAAAAACTGTTTTTT
CDR3: CASSTPQGETNEKLFF

size: NA
J: TRBJ1-1
D: NA
V: TRBV2
DNA: TGTGCCAGCATCGCGACAGTACTTAACGAAGCTTTCTTT
CDR3: CASIATVLNEAFF

size: NA
J: TRBJ1-1
D: NA
V: TRBV5-1
DNA: TGCGCCAGCGGGGACGGAAACACTGAAGCTTTCTTT
CDR3: CASGDGNTEAFF

size: NA
J: TRBJ1-3
D: NA
V: TRBV5-6
DNA: TGTGCCAGCAGCCCAGCACTACTCTCTGGAAACACCATATATTTT
CDR3: CASSPALLSGNTIYF

size: once
J: TRBJ2-1
D: NA
V: TRBV6-2/TRBV6-3
DNA: TGTGCCAGCAGCCGGACTGAGAGCTCCTACAATGAGCAGTTCTTC
CDR3: CASSRTESSYNEQFF

size: NA
J: TRBJ1-4
D: TRBD1
V: TRBV7-2
DNA: TGTGCCAGCAGCTTAGGGGGACAGGGCCCTAATGAAAAACTGTTTTTT
CDR3: CASSLGGQGPNEKLFF

size: once
J: TRBJ1-5
D: TRBD1
V: TRBV12-5
DNA: TGTGCTAGTGGCCAAGAGTTCCGGGACAGAGACAATCAGCCCCAGCATTTT
CDR3: CASGQEFRDRDNQPQHF

size: NA
J: TRBJ2-4
D: NA
V: TRBV5-1
DNA: TGCGCCAGCAGCCCAGGAGAGACGGGAAACATTCAGTACTTC
CDR3: CASSPGETGNIQYF

size: NA
J: TRBJ2-1
D: NA
V: TRBV27
DNA: TGTGCCAGCAGTTTTACAGGGTCCGAGCAGTTCTTC
CDR3: CASSFTGSEQFF

size: NA
J: TRBJ1-5
D: TRBD1
V: TRBV2
DNA: TGTGCCAGCAGCTTTGGGACAGGGGATAGCAATCAGCCCCAGCATTTT
CDR3: CASSFGTGDSNQPQHF

size: NA
J: TRBJ1-6
D: NA
V: TRBV12-3/TRBV12-4
DNA: TGTGCCAGCAGTCCTGGGGGTTGGACCCTCCACTTT
CDR3: CASSPGGWTLHF

size: NA
J: TRBJ2-5
D: TRBD2
V: TRBV6-5
DNA: TGTGCCAGCAGTTACGCGGGGGGTGTAGAGACCCAGTACTTC
CDR3: CASSYAGGVETQYF

size: NA
J: TRBJ1-2
D: NA
V: TRBV12-3/TRBV12-4
DNA: TGTGCCAGCAAACATTTGGCATATGGCTACACCTTC
CDR3: CASKHLAYGYTF

size: NA
J: TRBJ1-6
D: NA
V: TRBV7-2
DNA: TGTGCCAGCAGCTTAGTATCAGGGGCAGTGACACCCCTCCACTTT
CDR3: CASSLVSGAVTPLHF

size: NA
J: TRBJ2-7
D: NA
V: TRBV7-8
DNA: TGTGCCAGCAGCTATATGCAGGTGCGCGAGGGCTACGAGCAGTACTTC
CDR3: CASSYMQVREGYEQYF

size: NA
J: TRBJ2-5
D: NA
V: TRBV4-3
DNA: TGCGCCAGCAGCCAAGAGTGGGGGGCCCTAGACCAAGAGACCCAGTACTTC
CDR3: CASSQEWGALDQETQYF

size: NA
J: TRBJ1-5
D: TRBD1
V: TRBV2
DNA: TGTGCCAGCAGTGATGGGGCAGGGGGTTTCCAGCCCCAGCATTTT
CDR3: CASSDGAGGFQPQHF

size: NA
J: TRBJ2-1
D: TRBD1
V: TRBV10-3
DNA: TGTGCCACACGCCCGGGACAGGGGTACGATGAGCAGTTCTTC
CDR3: CATRPGQGYDEQFF

size: NA
J: TRBJ2-7
D: TRBD1
V: TRBV9
DNA: TGTGCCAGCAGCAAAGAACAGGGGGGAATAGGGCCCTACGAGCAGTACTTC
CDR3: CASSKEQGGIGPYEQYF

size: NA
J: TRBJ2-7
D: TRBD1
V: TRBV28
DNA: TGTGCCAGCAGCCGCCGGGACAGGGTGGAGGAGCAGTACTTC
CDR3: CASSRRDRVEEQYF

size: NA
J: TRBJ1-1
D: NA
V: TRBV18
DNA: TGTGCCAGCTCATCTTCTCTCGACACTGAAGCTTTCTTT
CDR3: CASSSSLDTEAFF

size: NA
J: TRBJ1-1
D: NA
V: TRBV2
DNA: TGTGCCAGCAGCAAAGGTTTGAACACTGAAGCTTTCTTT
CDR3: CASSKGLNTEAFF

size: NA
J: TRBJ2-1
D: TRBD1
V: TRBV2
DNA: TGTGCCAGCCGGGACAGGGGAATGAGGTCGGTCAATGAGCAGTTCTTC
CDR3: CASRDRGMRSVNEQFF

size: NA
J: TRBJ2-5
D: NA
V: TRBV5-4
DNA: TGTGCCAGCACCGGGACGGCGGGAGAGACCCAGTACTTC
CDR3: CASTGTAGETQYF

size: NA
J: TRBJ1-1
D: NA
V: TRBV28
DNA: TGTGCCAGCAGTTTTCACAGACTGAACACTGAAGCTTTCTTT
CDR3: CASSFHRLNTEAFF

size: NA
J: TRBJ2-5
D: NA
V: TRBV18
DNA: TGTGCCAGCTCACCACAGGGTTGGGAGACCCAGTACTTC
CDR3: CASSPQGWETQYF

size: once
J: TRBJ2-7
D: NA
V: TRBV7-7
DNA: TGTGCTAGCAGCTTAGACACGTCCTACGAGCAGTACTTC
CDR3: CASSLDTSYEQYF

size: few
J: TRBJ1-4
D: NA
V: TRBV14
DNA: TGTGCCAGCAGCCAACGGGGGGTTAATGAAAAACTGTTTTTT
CDR3: CASSQRGVNEKLFF

size: NA
J: TRBJ1-1
D: NA
V: TRBV5-6
DNA: TGTGCCAGCAGCTTGGGCTTATTCCCTGAAGCTTTCTTT
CDR3: CASSLGLFPEAFF

size: NA
J: TRBJ2-3
D: NA
V: TRBV7-9
DNA: TGTGCCAGCAGCCGCTTGGGGGCGGGGGCGGGAGATACGCAGTATTTT
CDR3: CASSRLGAGAGDTQYF

size: once
J: TRBJ2-1
D: NA
V: TRBV10-1
DNA: TGCGCCAGCAGTGAGTCGGGGGGCGCAGAGCAGTTCTTC
CDR3: CASSESGGAEQFF

size: NA
J: TRBJ2-7
D: TRBD1
V: TRBV2
DNA: TGTGCCAGCAGTGGTGGGACAGGGGCCTACGAGCAGTACTTC
CDR3: CASSGGTGAYEQYF

size: once
J: TRBJ2-3
D: TRBD1
V: TRBV5-1
DNA: TGCGCCAGCAGCTTCGACAGGGGCACAGATACGCAGTATTTT
CDR3: CASSFDRGTDTQYF

size: NA
J: TRBJ1-1
D: NA
V: TRBV10-1
DNA: TGCGCCAGCAGTCCGTCCGACTTGTCTGAAGCTTTCTTT
CDR3: CASSPSDLSEAFF

size: NA
J: TRBJ2-2
D: NA
V: TRBV7-2
DNA: TGTGCCAGCAGCTTAGGAACCGGGGAGCTGTTTTTT
CDR3: CASSLGTGELFF

size: NA
J: TRBJ1-3
D: NA
V: TRBV7-9
DNA: TGTGCCAGCAGCCCGACCGGGACCAATGGCAACACCATATATTTT
CDR3: CASSPTGTNGNTIYF

size: NA
J: TRBJ2-5
D: NA
V: TRBV6-1
DNA: TGTGCCAGCAGTGAAAAGTGGGGACTTGGGACCCAGTACTTC
CDR3: CASSEKWGLGTQYF